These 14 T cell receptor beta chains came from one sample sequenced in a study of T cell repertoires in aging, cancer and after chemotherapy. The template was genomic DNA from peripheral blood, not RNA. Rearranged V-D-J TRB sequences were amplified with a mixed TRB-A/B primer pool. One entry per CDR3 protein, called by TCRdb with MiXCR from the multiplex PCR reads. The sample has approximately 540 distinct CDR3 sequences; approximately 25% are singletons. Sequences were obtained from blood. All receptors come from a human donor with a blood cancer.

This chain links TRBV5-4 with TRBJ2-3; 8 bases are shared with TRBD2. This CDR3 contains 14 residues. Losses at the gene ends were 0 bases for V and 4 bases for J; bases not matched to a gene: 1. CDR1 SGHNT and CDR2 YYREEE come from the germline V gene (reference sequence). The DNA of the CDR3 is TGTGCCAGCAGCTTGGGCGGGAGGTCAGATACGCAGTATTTT. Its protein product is CASSLGGRSDTQYF.

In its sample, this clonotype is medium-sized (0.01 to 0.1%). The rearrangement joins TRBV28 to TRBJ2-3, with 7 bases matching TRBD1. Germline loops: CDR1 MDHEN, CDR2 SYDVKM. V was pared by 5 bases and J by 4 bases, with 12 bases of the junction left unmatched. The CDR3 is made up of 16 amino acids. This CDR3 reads CASSPLVTGYADTQYF. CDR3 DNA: TGTGCCAGCAGTCCCCTAGTGACAGGGTACGCAGATACGCAGTATTTT.

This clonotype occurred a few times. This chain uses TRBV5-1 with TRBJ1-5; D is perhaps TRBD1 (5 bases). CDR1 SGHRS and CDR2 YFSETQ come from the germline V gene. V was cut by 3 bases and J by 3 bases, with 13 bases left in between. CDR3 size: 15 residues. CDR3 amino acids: CASSYGSGPNQPQHF. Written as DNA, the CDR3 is TGCGCCAGCAGCTATGGGTCGGGACCCAATCAGCCCCAGCATTTT.

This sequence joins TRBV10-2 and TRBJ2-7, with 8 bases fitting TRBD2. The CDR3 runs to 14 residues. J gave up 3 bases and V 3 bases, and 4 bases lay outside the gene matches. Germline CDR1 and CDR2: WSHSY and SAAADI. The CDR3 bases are TGCGCCAGCAGTGAAGGGCTAGCGGGCTACGAGCAGTACTTC. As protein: CASSEGLAGYEQYF.

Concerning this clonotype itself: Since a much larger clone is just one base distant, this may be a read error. The CDR3 DNA reads as TGTGCCAGCAGCCAAAGGGGCAGCTGGAACGACGAGCAGTACTTC. Protein product: CASSQRGSWNDEQYF. The chain recombines TRBV7-9 with TRBJ2-7; tentative D call: TRBD1 (5 bases). The germline gives CDR1 SEHNR, CDR2 FQNEAQ (reference sequence). Trimming removed 5 bases from V and 5 bases from J, with 19 bases in between. The CDR3 length is 15 residues. The full variable domain, rest sourced from reference TRBV7-9 and TRBJ2-7, is DTGVSQNPRHKITKRGQNVTFRCDPISEHNRLYWYRQTLGQGPEFLTYFQNEAQLEKSRLLSDRFSAERPKGSFSTLEIQRTEQGDSAMYLCASSQRGSWNDEQYFGPGTRLTVT.

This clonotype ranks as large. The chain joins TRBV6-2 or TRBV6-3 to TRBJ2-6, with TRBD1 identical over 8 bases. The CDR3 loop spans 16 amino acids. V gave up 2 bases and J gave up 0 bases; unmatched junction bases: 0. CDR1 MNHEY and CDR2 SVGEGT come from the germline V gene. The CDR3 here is CASSYTGGSGANVLTF. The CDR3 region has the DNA TGTGCCAGCAGTTACACAGGGGGCTCTGGGGCCAACGTCCTGACTTTC.

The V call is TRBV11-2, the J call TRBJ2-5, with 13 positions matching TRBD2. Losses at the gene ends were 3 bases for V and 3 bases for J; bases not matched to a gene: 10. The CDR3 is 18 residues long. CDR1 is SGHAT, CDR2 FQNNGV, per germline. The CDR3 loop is CASSFRLAGGLGEETQYF. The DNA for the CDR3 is TGTGCCAGCAGCTTCAGACTAGCGGGGGGATTGGGAGAAGAGACCCAGTACTTC.

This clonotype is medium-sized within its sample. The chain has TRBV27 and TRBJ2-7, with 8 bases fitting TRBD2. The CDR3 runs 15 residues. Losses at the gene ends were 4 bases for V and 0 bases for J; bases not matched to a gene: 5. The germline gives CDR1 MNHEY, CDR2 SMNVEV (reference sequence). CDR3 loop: CASSSPGLGSYEQYF. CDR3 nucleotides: TGTGCCAGCAGTTCCCCGGGACTAGGCTCCTACGAGCAGTACTTC.

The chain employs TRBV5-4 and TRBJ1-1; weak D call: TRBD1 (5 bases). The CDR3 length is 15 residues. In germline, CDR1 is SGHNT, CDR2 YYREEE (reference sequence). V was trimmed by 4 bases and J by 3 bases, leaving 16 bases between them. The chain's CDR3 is CASSEGPGGDTEAFF. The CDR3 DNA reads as TGTGCCAGCAGCGAGGGCCCCGGGGGGGACACTGAAGCTTTCTTT.

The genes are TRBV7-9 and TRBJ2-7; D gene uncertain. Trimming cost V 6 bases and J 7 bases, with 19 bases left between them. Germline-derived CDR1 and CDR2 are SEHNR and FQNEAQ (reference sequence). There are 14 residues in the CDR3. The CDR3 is CASSAMSVGLEQYV. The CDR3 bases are TGTGCCAGCAGTGCTATGAGCGTCGGTCTGGAGCAGTACGTC.

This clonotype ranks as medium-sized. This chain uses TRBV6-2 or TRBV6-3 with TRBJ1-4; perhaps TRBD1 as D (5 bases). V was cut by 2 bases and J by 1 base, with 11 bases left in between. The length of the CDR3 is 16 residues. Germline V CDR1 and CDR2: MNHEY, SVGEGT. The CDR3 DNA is TGTGCCAGCAGTTACGAGAGGGGACGAACTAATGAAAAACTGTTTTTT. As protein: CASSYERGRTNEKLFF.

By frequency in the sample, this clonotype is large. The CDR3, as DNA: TGTGCCAGTAGTAGGACTAGCGGGGGGGCTGACACCGGGGAGCTGTTTTTT. Amino acids: CASSRTSGGADTGELFF. The chain recombines TRBV19 with TRBJ2-2; 15 nucleotides match TRBD2. The CDR3 runs 17 residues. Trimming removed 4 bases from V and 3 bases from J; junction bases left unmatched: 3. The germline CDR1 and CDR2 sequences are LNHDA and SQIVND (reference sequence).

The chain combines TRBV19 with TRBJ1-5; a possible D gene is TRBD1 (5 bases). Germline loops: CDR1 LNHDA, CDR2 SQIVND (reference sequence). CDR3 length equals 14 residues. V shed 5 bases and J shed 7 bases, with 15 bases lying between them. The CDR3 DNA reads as TGTGCCAGTAGTTTGGGGGGAAAGGACCAGCCCCAGCATTTT. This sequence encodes CASSLGGKDQPQHF. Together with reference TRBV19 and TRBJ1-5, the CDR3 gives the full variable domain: DGGITQSPKYLFRKEGQNVTLSCEQNLNHDAMYWYRQDPGQGLRLIYYSQIVNDFQKGDIAEGYSVSREKKESFPLTVTSAQKNPTAFYLCASSLGGKDQPQHFGDGTRLSIL.

CDR3 protein: CASSLDGPGGLEEKLFF. The DNA of the CDR3 is TGTGCCAGCAGTTTAGATGGGCCAGGGGGTCTTGAGGAAAAACTGTTTTTT. The chain uses TRBV28 and TRBJ1-4; TRBD1 aligns across 7 bases. V lost 2 bases, J lost 8 bases, and 14 bases stayed unmatched. Looked up from germline, CDR1 is MDHEN and CDR2 is SYDVKM. The CDR3 consists of 17 residues.